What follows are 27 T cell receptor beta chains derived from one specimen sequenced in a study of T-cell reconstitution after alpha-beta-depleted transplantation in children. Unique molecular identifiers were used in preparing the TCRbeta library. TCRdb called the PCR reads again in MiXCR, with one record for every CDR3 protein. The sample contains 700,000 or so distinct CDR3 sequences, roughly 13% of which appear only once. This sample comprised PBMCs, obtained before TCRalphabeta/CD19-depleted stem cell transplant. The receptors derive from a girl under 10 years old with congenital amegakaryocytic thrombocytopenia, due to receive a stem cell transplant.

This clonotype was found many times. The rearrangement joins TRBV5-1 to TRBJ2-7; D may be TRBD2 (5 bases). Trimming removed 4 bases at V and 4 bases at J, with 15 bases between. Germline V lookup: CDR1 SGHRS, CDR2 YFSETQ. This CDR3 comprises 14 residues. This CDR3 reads CASSVRAGLYEQYF. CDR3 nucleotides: TGCGCCAGCAGCGTGAGGGCGGGCCTGTACGAGCAGTACTTC.

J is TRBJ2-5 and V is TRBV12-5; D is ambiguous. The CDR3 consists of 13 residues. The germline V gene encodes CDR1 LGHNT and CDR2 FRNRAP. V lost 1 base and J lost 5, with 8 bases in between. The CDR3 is CASGLENWETQYF. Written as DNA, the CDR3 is TGTGCTAGTGGTTTGGAAAATTGGGAGACCCAGTACTTC.

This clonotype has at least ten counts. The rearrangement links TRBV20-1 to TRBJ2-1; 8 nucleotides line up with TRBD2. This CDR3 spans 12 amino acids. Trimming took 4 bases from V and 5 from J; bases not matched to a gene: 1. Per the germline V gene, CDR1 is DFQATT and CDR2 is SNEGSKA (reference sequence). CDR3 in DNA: TGCAGTGCTATAGCGGGAAACAATGAGCAGTTCTTC. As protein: CSAIAGNNEQFF.

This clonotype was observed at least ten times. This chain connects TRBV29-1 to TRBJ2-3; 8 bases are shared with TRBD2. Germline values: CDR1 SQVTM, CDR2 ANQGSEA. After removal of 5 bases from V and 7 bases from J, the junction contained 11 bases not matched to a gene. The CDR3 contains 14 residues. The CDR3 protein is CSVFPAGEPNTQYF. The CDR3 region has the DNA TGCAGCGTTTTCCCAGCGGGAGAGCCGAATACGCAGTATTTT.

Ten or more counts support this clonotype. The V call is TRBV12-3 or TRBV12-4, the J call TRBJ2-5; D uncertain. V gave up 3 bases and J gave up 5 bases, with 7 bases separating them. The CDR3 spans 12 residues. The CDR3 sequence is CASSFLGETQYF. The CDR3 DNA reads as TGTGCCAGCAGTTTCCTGGGCGAGACCCAGTACTTC.

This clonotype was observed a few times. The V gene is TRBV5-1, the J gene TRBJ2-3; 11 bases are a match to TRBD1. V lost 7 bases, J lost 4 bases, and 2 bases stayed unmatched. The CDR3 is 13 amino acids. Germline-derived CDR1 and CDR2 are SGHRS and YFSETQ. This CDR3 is CASWTGGADTQYF. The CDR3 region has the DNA TGCGCCAGCTGGACAGGGGGCGCAGATACGCAGTATTTT.

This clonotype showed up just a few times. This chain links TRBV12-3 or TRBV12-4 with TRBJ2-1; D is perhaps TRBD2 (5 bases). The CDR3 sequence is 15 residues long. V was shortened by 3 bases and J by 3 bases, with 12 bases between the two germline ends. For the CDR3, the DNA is TGTGCCAGCAGTTTTCAAGGAGGAGTCTACAATGAGCAGTTCTTC. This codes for CASSFQGGVYNEQFF.

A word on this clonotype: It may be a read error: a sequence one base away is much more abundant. The CDR3 reads CSHLRDNDAFF. CDR3 coding DNA: TGCAGCCATCTCAGGGACAACGACGCTTTCTTT. The rearrangement links TRBV20-1 to TRBJ1-1, with D tentatively TRBD1 (6 bases). The germline V gene has CDR1 DFQATT and CDR2 SNEGSKA (reference sequence). This CDR3 has 11 residues.

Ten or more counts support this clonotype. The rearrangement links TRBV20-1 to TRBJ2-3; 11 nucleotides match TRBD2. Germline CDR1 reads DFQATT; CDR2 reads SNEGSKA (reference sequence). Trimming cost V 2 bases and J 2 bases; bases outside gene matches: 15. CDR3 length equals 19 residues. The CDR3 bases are TGCAGTGCTAGACCGTTCGGGACTAGCGGATCCGATTACACAGATACGCAGTATTTT. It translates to CSARPFGTSGSDYTDTQYF.

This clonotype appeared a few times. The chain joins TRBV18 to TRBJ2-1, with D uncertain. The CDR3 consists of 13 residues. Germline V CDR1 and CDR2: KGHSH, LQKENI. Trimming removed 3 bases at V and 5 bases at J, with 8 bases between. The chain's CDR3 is CASSPNANNEQFF. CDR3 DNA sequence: TGTGCCAGCTCACCGAATGCGAACAATGAGCAGTTCTTC.

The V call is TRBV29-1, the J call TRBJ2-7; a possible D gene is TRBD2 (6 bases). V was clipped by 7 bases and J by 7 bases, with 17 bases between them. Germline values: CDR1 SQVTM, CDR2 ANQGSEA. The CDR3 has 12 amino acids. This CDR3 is CSALRDAGEQYF. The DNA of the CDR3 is TGCAGCGCCTTACGGGACGCGGGGGAGCAGTACTTC.

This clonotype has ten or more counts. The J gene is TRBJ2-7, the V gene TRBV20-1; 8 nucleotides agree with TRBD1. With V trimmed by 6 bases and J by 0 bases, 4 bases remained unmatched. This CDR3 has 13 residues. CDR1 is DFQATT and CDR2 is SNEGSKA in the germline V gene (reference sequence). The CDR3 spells CSARGRDSYEQYF. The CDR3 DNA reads TGCAGTGCCAGGGGGCGGGACTCCTACGAGCAGTACTTC.

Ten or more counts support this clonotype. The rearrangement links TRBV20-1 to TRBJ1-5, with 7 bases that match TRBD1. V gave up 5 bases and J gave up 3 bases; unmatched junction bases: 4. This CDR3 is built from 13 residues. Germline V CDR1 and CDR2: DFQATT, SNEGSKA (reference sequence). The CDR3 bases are TGCAGTGCTCTAGGACAGGCCAATCAGCCCCAGCATTTT. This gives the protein CSALGQANQPQHF.

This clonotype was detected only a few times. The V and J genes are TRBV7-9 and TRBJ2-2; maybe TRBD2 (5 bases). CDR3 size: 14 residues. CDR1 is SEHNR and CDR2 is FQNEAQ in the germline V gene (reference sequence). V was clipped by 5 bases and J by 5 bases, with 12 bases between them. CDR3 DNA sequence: TGTGCCAGCAGCCTTGGACTTTCTACCGGGGAGCTGTTTTTT. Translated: CASSLGLSTGELFF.

The CDR3 here is CASSLVGGDYYNEQFF. The CDR3 nucleotides read TGTGCCAGCAGCTTAGTGGGCGGAGACTATTACAATGAGCAGTTCTTC. The rearrangement uses TRBV7-9 and TRBJ2-1; possibly TRBD2 for D (5 bases). Germline lookup yields CDR1 SEHNR and CDR2 FQNEAQ (reference sequence). V was trimmed by 1 base and J by 4 bases, leaving 14 bases between them. The CDR3 loop spans 16 amino acids.

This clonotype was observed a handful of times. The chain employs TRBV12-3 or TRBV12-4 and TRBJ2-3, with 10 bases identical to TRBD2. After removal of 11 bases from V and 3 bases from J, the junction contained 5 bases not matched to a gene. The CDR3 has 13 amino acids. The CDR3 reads CAGASGGTDTQYF. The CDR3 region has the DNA TGTGCCGGGGCTAGCGGGGGAACAGATACGCAGTATTTT.

The CDR3 region has the DNA TGTGCCAGTACTAGCGGCGGGACGAGCACAGATACGCAGTATTTT. Its protein product is CASTSGGTSTDTQYF. This sequence joins TRBV6-1 and TRBJ2-3, with 8 bases lining up with TRBD2. Germline lookup yields CDR1 MNHNS and CDR2 SASEGT. Losses at the gene ends were 9 bases for V and 0 bases for J; bases not matched to a gene: 8. CDR3 length: 15 residues.

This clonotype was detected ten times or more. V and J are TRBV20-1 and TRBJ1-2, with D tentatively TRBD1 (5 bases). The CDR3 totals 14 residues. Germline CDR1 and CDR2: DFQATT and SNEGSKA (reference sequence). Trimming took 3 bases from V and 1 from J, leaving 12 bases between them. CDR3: CSARAAGINYGYTF. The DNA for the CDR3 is TGCAGTGCTAGGGCGGCAGGGATTAACTATGGCTACACCTTC.

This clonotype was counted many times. DNA of the CDR3: TGTGCCAGCAGCCTAGGGACTTTACCTTCCTACGAGCAGTACTTC. This encodes CASSLGTLPSYEQYF. V gene TRBV5-6 combines with J gene TRBJ2-7, with D tentatively TRBD2 (6 bases). The CDR3 spans 15 residues. Germline V gene lookup returns CDR1 SGHDT and CDR2 YYEEEE. Trimming removed 4 bases from V and 1 base from J, with 15 bases in between.

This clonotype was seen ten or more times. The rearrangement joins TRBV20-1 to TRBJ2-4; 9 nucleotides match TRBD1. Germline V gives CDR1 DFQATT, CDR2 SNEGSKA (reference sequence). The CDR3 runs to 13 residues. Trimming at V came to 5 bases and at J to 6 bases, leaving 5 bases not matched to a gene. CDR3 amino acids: CSAPGQGGNIQYF. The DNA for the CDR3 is TGCAGTGCTCCGGGACAGGGAGGAAACATTCAGTACTTC.

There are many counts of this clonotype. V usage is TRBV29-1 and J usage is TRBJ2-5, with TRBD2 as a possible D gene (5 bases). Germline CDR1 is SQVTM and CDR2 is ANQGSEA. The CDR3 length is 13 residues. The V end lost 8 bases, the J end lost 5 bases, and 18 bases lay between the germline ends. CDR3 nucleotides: TGCAGCTCAAACCCCACTAGTGAGGAGACCCAGTACTTC. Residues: CSSNPTSEETQYF.

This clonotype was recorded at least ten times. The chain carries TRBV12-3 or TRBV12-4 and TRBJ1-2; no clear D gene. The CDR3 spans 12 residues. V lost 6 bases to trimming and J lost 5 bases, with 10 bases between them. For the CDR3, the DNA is TGTGCCAGCAGACAAGACGGGTATGGCTACACCTTC. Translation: CASRQDGYGYTF.

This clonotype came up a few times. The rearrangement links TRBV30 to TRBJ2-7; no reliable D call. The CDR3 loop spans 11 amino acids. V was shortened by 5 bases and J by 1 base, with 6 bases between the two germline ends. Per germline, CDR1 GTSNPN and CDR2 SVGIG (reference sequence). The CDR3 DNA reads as TGTGCCTGGGGGTCGTCCTACGAGCAGTACTTC. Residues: CAWGSSYEQYF.

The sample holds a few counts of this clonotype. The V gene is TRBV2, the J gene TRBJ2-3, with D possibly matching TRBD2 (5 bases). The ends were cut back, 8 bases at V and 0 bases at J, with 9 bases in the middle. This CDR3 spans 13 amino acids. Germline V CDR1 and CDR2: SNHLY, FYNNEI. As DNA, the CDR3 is TGTGCCAGCGTTGGCGGGAGCACAGATACGCAGTATTTT. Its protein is CASVGGSTDTQYF.

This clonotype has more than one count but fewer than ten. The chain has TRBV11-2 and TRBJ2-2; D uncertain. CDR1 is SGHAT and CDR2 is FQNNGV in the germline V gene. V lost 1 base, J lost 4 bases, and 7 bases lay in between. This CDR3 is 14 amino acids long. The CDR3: CASSLAAATGELFF. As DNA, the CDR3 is TGTGCCAGCAGCTTAGCGGCTGCCACCGGGGAGCTGTTTTTT.

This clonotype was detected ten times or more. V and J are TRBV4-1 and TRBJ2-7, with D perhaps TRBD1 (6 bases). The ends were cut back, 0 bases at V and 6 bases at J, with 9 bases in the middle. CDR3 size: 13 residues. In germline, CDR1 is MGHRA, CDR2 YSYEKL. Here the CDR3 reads CASSQELGGEQYF. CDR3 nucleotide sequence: TGCGCCAGCAGCCAAGAGTTAGGGGGCGAGCAGTACTTC.

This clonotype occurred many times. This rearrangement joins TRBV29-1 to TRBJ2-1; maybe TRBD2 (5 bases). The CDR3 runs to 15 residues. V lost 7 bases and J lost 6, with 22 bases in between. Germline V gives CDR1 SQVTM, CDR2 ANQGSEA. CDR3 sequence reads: CSALSSGMGVNEQFF. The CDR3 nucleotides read TGCAGCGCCTTGTCTTCTGGGATGGGAGTCAATGAGCAGTTCTTC.